This T cell receptor beta chain was captured by sequencing in a study of control samples from healthy donors and cancer patients. Sequencing used immunoSEQ multiplex PCR; TCRdb keeps in-frame clones, though not all of them. The repertoire holds about 130,000 clones, with approximately 95% as singletons. Germline assignment: CDR1 SGHRS and CDR2 YFSETQ. This CDR3 comprises 14 residues. After removal of 1 base from V and 2 bases from J, the junction contained 2 bases not matched to a gene. The chain is built from TRBV5-1 and TRBJ2-7; 8 bases are shared with TRBD1. The origin of this receptor is a man between 25 and 39 years old in good health. The source material was blood. CDR3 nucleotide sequence: TGCGCCAGCAGCTTGACAGGGGGGACCTACGAGCAGTACTTC. Protein product: CASSLTGGTYEQYF.